Listed below are T cell receptor beta chains from one sample, sequenced in a study of cytomegalovirus exposure and HLA in healthy donors. Clones were sequenced by immunoSEQ multiplex PCR, and TCRdb holds only the in-frame ones, with some missing. The sample has some 150,000 clones, 60% to 80% seen once. Specimen: PBMCs. The receptors derive from a woman in her twenties or thirties in good health and CMV-seronegative. The CDR3 runs from the conserved cysteine through the conserved F or W. Fields, in order: J gene, V gene, CDR3 protein.

j_gene: TRBJ1-5
v_gene: TRBV7-9
CDR3aa: CASSLGSGGAEPQHF

j_gene: TRBJ2-1
v_gene: TRBV7-8
CDR3aa: CASSPQDRGTYNEQFF

j_gene: TRBJ2-7
v_gene: TRBV6-5
CDR3aa: CASKDRSYEQYF

j_gene: TRBJ1-2
v_gene: TRBV6-5
CDR3aa: CATRQVNYGYTF

j_gene: TRBJ2-3
v_gene: TRBV30
CDR3aa: CAWRPSGGITDTQYF

j_gene: TRBJ2-7
v_gene: TRBV7-8
CDR3aa: CASSSYYEQYF

j_gene: TRBJ2-5
v_gene: TRBV2
CDR3aa: CASSDDRVGETQYF

j_gene: TRBJ2-3
v_gene: TRBV7-9
CDR3aa: CASSLRPVGGTPDTQYF

j_gene: TRBJ2-7
v_gene: TRBV7-2
CDR3aa: CASSLLPGSGPSYEQYF

j_gene: TRBJ2-7
v_gene: TRBV7-6
CDR3aa: CASSPGQGAYEQYF

j_gene: TRBJ2-5
v_gene: TRBV7-2
CDR3aa: CASSLGMGLQNQETQYF

j_gene: TRBJ2-7
v_gene: TRBV5-6
CDR3aa: CASSLGGGLAGKNEQYF

j_gene: TRBJ2-3
v_gene: TRBV5-1
CDR3aa: CASILMVLASTGRTDTQYF

j_gene: TRBJ1-2
v_gene: TRBV11-2
CDR3aa: CASSLIDTEKYGYTF

j_gene: TRBJ2-7
v_gene: TRBV25-1
CDR3aa: CASIAGTGHGEQYF

j_gene: TRBJ2-1
v_gene: TRBV10-3
CDR3aa: CAISEPNSGGSYNEQFF

j_gene: TRBJ1-2
v_gene: TRBV18
CDR3aa: CASSPRVEGANGYTF

j_gene: TRBJ1-6
v_gene: TRBV6-5
CDR3aa: CASSYGGQGPNSPLHF

j_gene: TRBJ2-1
v_gene: TRBV29-1
CDR3aa: CSGGWVNEQFF

j_gene: TRBJ2-4
v_gene: TRBV27
CDR3aa: CASSLMAPAKNIQYF

j_gene: TRBJ2-2
v_gene: TRBV7-7
CDR3aa: CASSRGQGYTGELFF

j_gene: TRBJ2-5
v_gene: TRBV7-6
CDR3aa: CASSSYGTGIETQYF

j_gene: TRBJ1-1
v_gene: TRBV13
CDR3aa: CASSSRTGGRLNTEAFF

j_gene: TRBJ2-7
v_gene: TRBV30
CDR3aa: CAWSAGLATAEQYF

j_gene: TRBJ2-7
v_gene: TRBV10-3
CDR3aa: CAISGSRWAYEQYF

j_gene: TRBJ2-2
v_gene: TRBV5-1
CDR3aa: CASSLADTGELFF

j_gene: TRBJ1-1
v_gene: TRBV4-1
CDR3aa: CASSQTSGGLTEAFF

j_gene: TRBJ2-6
v_gene: TRBV4-1
CDR3aa: CASSQDWGGGASGANVLTF

j_gene: TRBJ1-4
v_gene: TRBV9
CDR3aa: CASSVGPVEKLFF

j_gene: TRBJ2-7
v_gene: TRBV15
CDR3aa: CATSRDPRTRVTLLPYEQYF

j_gene: TRBJ2-3
v_gene: TRBV5-1
CDR3aa: CASSGLGAARITDTQYF

j_gene: TRBJ1-6
v_gene: TRBV9
CDR3aa: CASSVEQSNSPLHF

j_gene: TRBJ2-3
v_gene: TRBV27
CDR3aa: CASSSKIAGGLFSTDTQYF

j_gene: TRBJ1-5
v_gene: TRBV7-2
CDR3aa: CASSRTGGSNQPQHF

j_gene: TRBJ2-5
v_gene: TRBV5-1
CDR3aa: CASSLVFGNQETQYF

j_gene: TRBJ2-3
v_gene: TRBV2
CDR3aa: CASKGQGSRGTQYF

j_gene: TRBJ1-2
v_gene: TRBV5-5
CDR3aa: CASSLTGEGATGYTF

j_gene: TRBJ1-1
v_gene: TRBV27
CDR3aa: CASSPDSLNTEAFF

j_gene: TRBJ2-7
v_gene: TRBV19
CDR3aa: CATWGGDSYEQYF

j_gene: TRBJ2-1
v_gene: TRBV7-3
CDR3aa: CASSLNPPTSSYNEQFF

j_gene: TRBJ1-2
v_gene: TRBV15
CDR3aa: CATSREGGRGYTF

j_gene: TRBJ2-5
v_gene: TRBV7-2
CDR3aa: CASNRDSYQETQYF

j_gene: TRBJ2-2
v_gene: TRBV10-2
CDR3aa: CASTRRGTGELFF

j_gene: TRBJ2-1
v_gene: TRBV5-8
CDR3aa: CASSLQRGNEQFF

j_gene: TRBJ2-5
v_gene: TRBV7-3
CDR3aa: CASSSDNQETQYF

j_gene: TRBJ1-6
v_gene: TRBV14
CDR3aa: CASSQVRDSPLHF

j_gene: TRBJ1-2
v_gene: TRBV6-5
CDR3aa: CASSGNSYGYTF

j_gene: TRBJ1-1
v_gene: TRBV15
CDR3aa: CATSRAGNSEAFF

j_gene: TRBJ2-5
v_gene: TRBV10-1
CDR3aa: CASSDQTSGKETQYF

j_gene: TRBJ1-2
v_gene: TRBV4-2
CDR3aa: CASSHRIGTPNYGYTF

j_gene: TRBJ1-5
v_gene: TRBV6-1
CDR3aa: CASSEQGTSNQPQHF

j_gene: TRBJ2-7
v_gene: TRBV5-8
CDR3aa: CASNPAFRSSYEQYF

j_gene: TRBJ1-2
v_gene: TRBV4-3
CDR3aa: CASSQWGVSIFGYTF

j_gene: TRBJ1-6
v_gene: TRBV7-8
CDR3aa: CASSLGYRGNSPLHF

j_gene: TRBJ1-1
v_gene: TRBV9
CDR3aa: CASSVTLGGAEAFF

j_gene: TRBJ2-1
v_gene: TRBV19
CDR3aa: CASSKSQRGMISYNEQFF

j_gene: TRBJ1-5
v_gene: TRBV15
CDR3aa: CATSRNPGDSNQLQHF